The following is a T cell receptor (beta chain) sequence with its context. Its specific antigen is unknown. Per-nucleotide qualities are absent, and no much larger clonotype sits a single base away. The sample's treatment or condition label, decoded: preoperative locoregional IRX-2 cytokine immunotherapy. The samples were obtained from a phase Ib study that tested preoperative, locoregional IRX-2 cytokine immunotherapy meant to prime immune responses. Before surgery, IRX-2 was given to the donors, who were patients with early-stage breast cancer. The sample belongs to a study of preoperative IRX-2 immunotherapy in early breast cancer (dated by TCRdb to about 2019). The library was produced with the immunoSEQ multiplex PCR assay. TCRdb obtained this table from immuneACCESS and retained in-frame rearrangements with V and J assigned. These tables miss some clones; where compared with another copy, unresolved V genes account for less than half of the shortfall, and the remainder is unexplained. Within this sample are around 34,000 clones, with 80% to 85% of them counted one time only. Around 2.5% of the sample is taken by the ten largest.

This material consisted of lymph node tissue, taken from a patient treated with IRX-2 immunotherapy. This clonotype was obtained from a human donor with breast cancer.

For the CDR3, the sequence is CASSRGVIQGGQPQHF. The sequenced DNA: TGTGCCAGTAGCCGAGGGGTAATCCAGGGAGGCCAGCCCCAGCATTTT. This receptor chain uses TRBV19 and TRBJ1-5, with a weak D call of TRBD1 (5 bases match). CDR1 and CDR2 are drawn from the germline V gene (reference sequence): LNHDA, SQIVND. V is pared back by 6 bases and J by 7 bases, with 22 bases lying between the germline termini. The CDR3 sequence holds 16 residues, the cysteine and phenylalanine included. Only the CDR3 region is kept as DNA, spanning 48 bases read in frame from base 1.